The 22 T cell receptor beta chains below all came from one sample that was sequenced in a study of T cell repertoires in cytomegalovirus infection. These TCRs' antigens remain unknown. TCRdb redid the calling of the reads with MiXCR, one entry per CDR3 protein. The sample consists of some 900,000 distinct CDR3 sequences, around a third of them appearing once. The source was cultured CD8+ T cells from PBMCs, collected from culture after CMV antigen stimulation. Source of these receptors: a human donor in good health (CMV status not recorded). Some clones in this sample may be carry-over from other donors' samples.

This clonotype was found a few times. The chain recombines TRBV7-8 with TRBJ2-3, with no clear D. Germline values: CDR1 SGHVS, CDR2 FQNEAQ. CDR3 length: 15 amino acids. Deletions cut 2 bases from V and 5 bases from J, with 14 bases between. The CDR3, as DNA: TGTGCCAGCAGCTTACAGCAGGCAATGGGAGATACGCAGTATTTT. This codes for CASSLQQAMGDTQYF. Combining the CDR3 with reference TRBV7-8 and TRBJ2-3 gives the whole variable domain GAGVSQSPRYKVAKRGQDVALRCDPISGHVSLFWYQQALGQGPEFLTYFQNEAQLDKSGLPSDRFFAERPEGSVSTLKIQRTQQEDSAVYLCASSLQQAMGDTQYFGPGTRLTVL.

Here the CDR3 DNA reads TGTGCCAGCAGCCCGTGGGATACCTACAATGAGCAGTTCTTC. Translation gives CASSPWDTYNEQFF. The rearrangement links TRBV5-6 to TRBJ2-1, with D hard to call. Germline V lookup: CDR1 SGHDT, CDR2 YYEEEE. V was clipped by 4 bases and J by 2 bases, with 10 bases between them. The CDR3 runs to 14 residues.

This clonotype was counted ten times or more. This chain links TRBV6-5 with TRBJ2-1, with 8 bases that match TRBD2. CDR3 length: 15 amino acids. CDR1 is MNHEY, CDR2 SVGAGI, per germline. Trimming cost V 5 bases and J 3 bases; bases outside gene matches: 6. The CDR3 DNA is TGTGCCAGCAGTCCCTTGCGGGGGGTCTACAATGAGCAGTTCTTC. Encoded protein: CASSPLRGVYNEQFF.

The gene calls are TRBV6-2 or TRBV6-3 and TRBJ1-2, with D uncertain. The CDR3 length is 14 residues. The germline V gene encodes CDR1 MNHEY and CDR2 SVGEGT. V was cut by 3 bases and J by 2 bases, with 10 bases left in between. The CDR3 reads CASSYSVRNYGYTF. The CDR3 DNA follows: TGTGCCAGCAGTTATTCCGTGAGAAACTATGGCTACACCTTC.

About this clonotype itself: Given a much more abundant clone one base away, this may be a read error. The chain combines TRBV6-8 with TRBJ2-2; 7 nucleotides agree with TRBD1. CDR3 length: 15 residues. The germline gives CDR1 MNHGY, CDR2 SAAAGT. Here the CDR3 reads CASSYSTGNTRELFF. As DNA, the CDR3 is TGTGCCAGCAGTTACTCGACAGGGAACACCAGGGAGCTGTTTTTT.

This clonotype turned up a few times. The chain has TRBV5-4 and TRBJ2-2; D unclear. Looked up from germline, CDR1 is SGHNT and CDR2 is YYREEE (reference sequence). The V and J ends lost 9 bases and 5 bases respectively, with 11 bases between them. This CDR3 comprises 12 residues. The CDR3 loop is CATITATGELFF. The CDR3 DNA reads TGTGCCACCATCACGGCGACCGGGGAGCTGTTTTTT. Full variable domain (outside the CDR3, taken from reference TRBV5-4 and TRBJ2-2): ETGVTQSPTHLIKTRGQQVTLRCSSQSGHNTVSWYQQALGQGPQFIFQYYREEENGRGNFPPRFSGLQFPNYSSELNVNALELDDSALYLCATITATGELFFGEGSRLTVL.

This clonotype was seen at least ten times. The J gene is TRBJ1-1, the V gene TRBV7-6; TRBD1 matches at 9 bases. The CDR3 runs 14 residues. The V gene's germline CDR1 is SGHVS and CDR2 FNYEAQ. V shed 5 bases, J shed 5 bases, and the junction held 6 bases outside the gene matches. The CDR3 loop reads CASSTTGGWTEAFF. The CDR3 DNA follows: TGTGCCAGCAGCACCACAGGGGGCTGGACTGAAGCTTTCTTT.

This clonotype was seen many times. This sequence joins TRBV7-8 and TRBJ2-1; possibly TRBD1 or TRBD2 for D (5 bases each). The V gene's germline CDR1 is SGHVS and CDR2 FQNEAQ. Trimming stripped 4 bases from V and 7 bases from J, with 20 bases between. The CDR3 runs 16 residues. The DNA for the CDR3 is TGTGCCAGCAGCTCACTAGGTAGGGGTTATGAGAATGAGCAGTTCTTC. It yields the protein CASSSLGRGYENEQFF.

V is TRBV6-1 and J is TRBJ1-5; 9 bases line up with TRBD1. J gave up 7 bases and V 6 bases, and 13 bases lay outside the gene matches. Germline CDR1 MNHNS, CDR2 SASEGT. The CDR3 runs to 16 residues. This chain's CDR3 is CASSTLFRDRVQPQHF. In nucleotides, the CDR3 is TGTGCCAGCAGCACTCTGTTCCGGGACAGGGTGCAGCCCCAGCATTTT.

V and J are TRBV29-1 and TRBJ1-2; 9 nucleotides match TRBD1. The CDR3 covers 17 residues. Germline lookup yields CDR1 SQVTM and CDR2 ANQGSEA. The V and J ends lost 0 bases and 4 bases, in that order; junction bases with no gene match: 12. Here the CDR3 DNA reads TGCAGCGTTGAAGATAAGGACAGGGGTCAACTTGGCTATGGCTACACCTTC. It translates to CSVEDKDRGQLGYGYTF.

As to this clonotype: This CDR3 is missing its conserved last phenylalanine or tryptophan, likely due to a read error. V usage is TRBV4-1 and J usage is TRBJ2-2; 9 nucleotides line up with TRBD2. CDR3 length: 15 amino acids. J gave up 5 bases and V 4 bases, and 5 bases lay outside the gene matches. Germline V gives CDR1 MGHRA, CDR2 YSYEKL. CDR3 in DNA: TGCGCCAGCAGCCTGCGCCTAGCGGGGACCGGGGAGCTGTTTTCT. This encodes CASSLRLAGTGELFS.

V gene TRBV4-1 combines with J gene TRBJ2-1; TRBD1 matches at 8 bases. Germline-derived CDR1 and CDR2 are MGHRA and YSYEKL. V lost 3 bases, J lost 7 bases, and 11 bases stayed unmatched. The CDR3 length is 16 residues. The DNA of the CDR3 is TGCGCCAGCAGCCATCTTGACAGGGGCGAGGGGAATGAGCAGTTCTTC. Residues: CASSHLDRGEGNEQFF.

The rearrangement links TRBV7-9 to TRBJ1-1; D unresolved. Germline V gene data show CDR1 as SEHNR and CDR2 as FQNEAQ (reference sequence). V was clipped by 7 bases and J by 6 bases, with 9 bases between them. The CDR3 is 11 amino acids. The CDR3 DNA is TGTGCCAGCACGGAGGGCCCTGAAGCTTTCTTT. This translates into CASTEGPEAFF.

This clonotype has more than one count but fewer than ten. V and J are TRBV24-1 and TRBJ2-1; D may correspond to TRBD1 or TRBD2 (5 bases each). The CDR3 is 15 residues long. Germline values: CDR1 KGHDR, CDR2 SFDVKD. V lost 4 bases to trimming and J lost 6 bases, with 15 bases between them. In DNA, the CDR3 is TGTGCCACCAGTGACGGGACCTCCGGACTCAATGAGCAGTTCTTC. Protein sequence: CATSDGTSGLNEQFF.

The chain combines TRBV12-3 or TRBV12-4 with TRBJ1-2; D is unresolved. V was shortened by 5 bases and J by 8 bases, with 6 bases between the two germline ends. The CDR3 totals 10 residues. CDR3: CASSGWGYTF. CDR3 nucleotide sequence: TGTGCCAGCAGTGGATGGGGCTACACCTTC.

Only a few counts were recorded for this clonotype. This chain connects TRBV7-3 to TRBJ2-5, with 8 bases matching TRBD2. The CDR3 has 13 amino acids. Trimming cost V 1 base and J 9 bases; bases outside gene matches: 4. CDR1 and CDR2 (germline): SGHTA, FQGTGA. Here the CDR3 reads CASSLNSGAPQYF. CDR3 sequence (DNA): TGTGCCAGCAGCTTAAATAGCGGGGCACCCCAGTACTTC.

The chain uses TRBV9 and TRBJ2-7, with D uncertain. The CDR3 runs to 13 residues. Germline CDR1 is SGDLS and CDR2 is YYNGEE. Trimming pared 3 bases from V and 0 bases from J, leaving 7 bases between. The DNA for the CDR3 is TGTGCCAGCAGCGCGGAGAGCTCCTACGAGCAGTACTTC. Translated: CASSAESSYEQYF.

The gene calls are TRBV7-9 and TRBJ2-7; 13 nucleotides match TRBD2. V lost 5 bases, J lost 7 bases, and 5 bases stayed unmatched. The CDR3 spans 14 residues. CDR1 and CDR2 (germline): SEHNR, FQNEAQ (reference sequence). CDR3 sequence reads: CASSTLAGGQEQYF. Written as DNA, the CDR3 is TGTGCCAGCAGCACACTAGCGGGGGGGCAAGAGCAGTACTTC.

The sample holds a few counts of this clonotype. The V gene is TRBV19, the J gene TRBJ2-1, with D possibly TRBD2 on 5 matching bases. This CDR3 has 16 amino acids. Germline V gene data show CDR1 as LNHDA and CDR2 as SQIVND (reference sequence). Trimming shortened V by 4 bases and J by 3 bases, and 16 bases separated the two germline ends. DNA for the CDR3: TGTGCCAGTAGTACCCCAGTCCGGGGTGTCTACAATGAGCAGTTCTTC. It translates to CASSTPVRGVYNEQFF.

This chain connects TRBV7-1 to TRBJ2-1; 8 positions match TRBD1. TRBV7-1 is designated an ORF whose function remains uncertain. This CDR3 has 15 amino acids. V lost 3 bases and J lost 8; bases outside the gene matches: 9. In nucleotides, the CDR3 is TGTGCCAGCAGCTCGACGGGACAGGTCCCTTATGAGCAGTTCTTC. It is translated as CASSSTGQVPYEQFF.

This clonotype was detected only a few times. The gene calls are TRBV6-6 and TRBJ2-2; D gene unclear. The V end was cut by 1 base, the J end by 0 bases, with 9 bases between. This CDR3 has 16 amino acids. CDR1 and CDR2 (germline): MNHNY, SVGAGI (reference sequence). The CDR3 DNA follows: TGTGCCAGCAGTTACTTGCTAGTGGCGAACACCGGGGAGCTGTTTTTT. This translates into CASSYLLVANTGELFF.

Notes on this clonotype: Germline is not matched at one junction end, which may reflect a read error. The chain employs TRBV28 and TRBJ1-2, with a possible D match to TRBD1 (5 bases). Germline-derived CDR1 and CDR2 are MDHEN and SYDVKM. This CDR3 has 13 amino acids. In nucleotides, the CDR3 is TGTGCCAGCAGTTCAGGGAGGGGAGGAGGCTGCACCTTC. Protein sequence: CASSSGRGGGCTF.